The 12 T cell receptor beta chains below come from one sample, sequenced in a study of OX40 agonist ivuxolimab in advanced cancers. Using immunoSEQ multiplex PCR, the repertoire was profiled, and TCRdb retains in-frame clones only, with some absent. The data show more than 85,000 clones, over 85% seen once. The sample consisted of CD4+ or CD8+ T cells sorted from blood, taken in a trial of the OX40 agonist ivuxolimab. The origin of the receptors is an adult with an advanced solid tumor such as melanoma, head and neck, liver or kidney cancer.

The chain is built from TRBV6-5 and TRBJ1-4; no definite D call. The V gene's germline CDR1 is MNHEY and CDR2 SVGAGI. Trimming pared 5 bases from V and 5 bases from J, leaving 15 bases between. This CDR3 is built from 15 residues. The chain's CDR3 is CASSATGLKNEKLFF. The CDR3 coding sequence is TGTGCCAGCAGTGCTACCGGACTAAAGAATGAAAAACTGTTTTTT.

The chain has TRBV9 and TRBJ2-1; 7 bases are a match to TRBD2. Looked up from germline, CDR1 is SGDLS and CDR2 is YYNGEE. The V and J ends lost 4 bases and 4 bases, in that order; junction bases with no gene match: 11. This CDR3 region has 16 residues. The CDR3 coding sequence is TGTGCCAGCAGCCTACAAACTAGCGTGAGTTACAATGAGCAGTTCTTC. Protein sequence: CASSLQTSVSYNEQFF.

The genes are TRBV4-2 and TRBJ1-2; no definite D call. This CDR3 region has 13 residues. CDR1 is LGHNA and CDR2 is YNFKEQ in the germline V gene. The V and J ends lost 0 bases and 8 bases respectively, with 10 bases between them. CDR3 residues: CASSQESLGGYTF. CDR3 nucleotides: TGTGCCAGCAGCCAAGAATCCCTGGGCGGCTACACCTTC.

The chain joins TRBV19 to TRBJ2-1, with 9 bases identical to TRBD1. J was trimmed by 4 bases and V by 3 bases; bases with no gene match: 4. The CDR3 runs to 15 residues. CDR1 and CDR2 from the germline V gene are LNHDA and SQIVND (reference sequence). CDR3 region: CASSITGGGYNEQFF. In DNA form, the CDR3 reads TGTGCCAGTAGTATCACAGGGGGCGGTTACAATGAGCAGTTCTTC. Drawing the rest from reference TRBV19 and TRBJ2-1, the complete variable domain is DGGITQSPKYLFRKEGQNVTLSCEQNLNHDAMYWYRQDPGQGLRLIYYSQIVNDFQKGDIAEGYSVSREKKESFPLTVTSAQKNPTAFYLCASSITGGGYNEQFFGPGTRLTVL.

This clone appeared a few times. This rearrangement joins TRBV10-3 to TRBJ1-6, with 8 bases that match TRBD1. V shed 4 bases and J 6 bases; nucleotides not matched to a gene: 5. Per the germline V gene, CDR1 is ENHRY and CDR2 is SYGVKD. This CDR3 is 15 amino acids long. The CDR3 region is CAISGDRGGNSPLHF. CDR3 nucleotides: TGTGCCATCAGTGGTGACAGGGGCGGTAATTCACCCCTCCACTTT.

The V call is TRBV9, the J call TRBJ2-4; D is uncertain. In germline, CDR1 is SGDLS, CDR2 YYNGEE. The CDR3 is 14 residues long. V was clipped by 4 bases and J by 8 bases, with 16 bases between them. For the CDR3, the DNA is TGTGCCAGCAGCACGGGCCCGGTTTCGGACATTCAGTACTTC. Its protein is CASSTGPVSDIQYF.

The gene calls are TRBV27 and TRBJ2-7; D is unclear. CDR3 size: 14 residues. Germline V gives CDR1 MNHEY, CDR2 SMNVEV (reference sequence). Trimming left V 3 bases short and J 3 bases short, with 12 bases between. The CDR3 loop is CASSFRFGLYEQYF. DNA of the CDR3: TGTGCCAGCAGTTTTCGCTTCGGGCTCTACGAGCAGTACTTC.

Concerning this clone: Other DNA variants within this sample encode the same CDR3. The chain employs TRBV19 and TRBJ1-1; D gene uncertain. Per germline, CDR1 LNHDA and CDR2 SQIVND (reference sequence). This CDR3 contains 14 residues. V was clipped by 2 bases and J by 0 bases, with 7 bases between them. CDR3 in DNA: TGTGCCAGTAGTATATCAGTGTTGAACACTGAAGCTTTCTTT. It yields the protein CASSISVLNTEAFF.

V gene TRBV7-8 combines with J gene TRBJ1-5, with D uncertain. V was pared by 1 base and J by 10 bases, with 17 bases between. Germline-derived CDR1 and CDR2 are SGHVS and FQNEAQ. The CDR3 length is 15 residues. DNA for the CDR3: TGTGCCAGCAGCTTAGAGACATCTTCGAGTTTTCCCCAGCATTTT. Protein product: CASSLETSSSFPQHF.

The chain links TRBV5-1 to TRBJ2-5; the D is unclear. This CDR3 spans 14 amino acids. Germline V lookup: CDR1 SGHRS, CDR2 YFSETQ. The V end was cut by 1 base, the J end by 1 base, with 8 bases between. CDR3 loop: CASSLQPAQETQYF. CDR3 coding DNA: TGCGCCAGCAGCTTGCAGCCAGCCCAAGAGACCCAGTACTTC.

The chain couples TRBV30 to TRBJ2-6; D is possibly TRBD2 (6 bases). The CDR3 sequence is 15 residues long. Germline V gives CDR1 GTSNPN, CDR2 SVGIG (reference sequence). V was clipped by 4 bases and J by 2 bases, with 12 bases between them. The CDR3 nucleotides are TGTGCCTGGAATTCCGGGGGTACTGGGGCCAACGTCCTGACTTTC. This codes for CAWNSGGTGANVLTF.

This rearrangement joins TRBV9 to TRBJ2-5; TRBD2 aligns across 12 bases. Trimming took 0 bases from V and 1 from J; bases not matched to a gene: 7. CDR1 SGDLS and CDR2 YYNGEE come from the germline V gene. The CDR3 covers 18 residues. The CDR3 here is CASSVGASGGARQETQYF. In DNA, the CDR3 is TGTGCCAGCAGCGTAGGGGCTAGCGGGGGGGCTCGCCAAGAGACCCAGTACTTC.